This T cell receptor (beta chain) was observed in a study of blood T cells in healthy people across ages. Study-level findings and limits: Among T cells, TCR beta diversity per million cells dropped roughly linearly as age rose.

About 10 milliliters of peripheral blood were drawn from each donor into EDTA-treated tubes. The study isolated at least 6 million PBMCs from each sample. Using a J-beta primer mix together with a sample-barcoded 5' primer, a second PCR was run for about 7 to 12 cycles. Each CDR3 protein gets one entry after TCRdb re-called the 5' RACE reads with MiXCR. Here the sample spans 850,000 or so distinct CDR3 sequences, 29% being singletons. The V gene's germline CDR1 is MGHRA and CDR2 YSYEKL. This CDR3 region has 16 residues. About this clonotype itself: The antigen is not known. The junction departs from the called germline gene at one end, perhaps through a read error.

The rearrangement links TRBV4-1 to TRBJ1-1; D call uncertain. The clonotype comes from a woman older than 75 in good health. Material: blood. The CDR3 coding sequence is TGCGCCGGCAGCCACCCTAGACTGATTTCGAACACTGGAGCTTTCTTT. As protein: CAGSHPRLISNTGAFF.